The rows below give T cell receptor beta chains drawn from one sample of a study of T cell responses to AZD1222 COVID-19 vaccine. Here immunoSEQ multiplex PCR was the method, and the copy in TCRdb shows in-frame clones only, minus some. The sample carries 200,000 to 300,000 clones, 93% recorded once. Material: peripheral blood, obtained on day 0 of AZD1222 vaccination. The origin of the receptors is an adult in good health. Both conserved end residues are part of each CDR3. Fields, in order: CDR3 protein, CDR3 DNA, D gene, clone size, J gene, V gene. A D gene is named only where the DNA matches it firmly. Size is stated for part of the rows, as once, few or many counts, or as a class when the clone is expanded.

CDR3 protein: CASSPGRGKDTQYF
CDR3 DNA: TGTGCCAGCAGCCCCGGACGTGGGAAAGATACGCAGTATTTT
D gene: NA
clone size: once
J gene: TRBJ2-3
V gene: TRBV7-3

CDR3 protein: CASIESGAGGYEQYF
CDR3 DNA: TGTGCCAGCATCGAATCCGGGGCAGGGGGCTACGAGCAGTACTTC
D gene: TRBD1
clone size: NA
J gene: TRBJ2-7
V gene: TRBV7-9

CDR3 protein: CASSPREQPGTEAFF
CDR3 DNA: TGCGCCAGCAGCCCGCGGGAACAACCGGGCACTGAAGCTTTCTTT
D gene: NA
clone size: NA
J gene: TRBJ1-1
V gene: TRBV5-1

CDR3 protein: CASTLGLAGGEQYF
CDR3 DNA: TGTGCCAGCACTCTAGGACTAGCGGGGGGCGAGCAGTACTTC
D gene: TRBD2
clone size: NA
J gene: TRBJ2-7
V gene: TRBV2

CDR3 protein: CASSQATSSWGTNEKLFF
CDR3 DNA: TGCGCCAGCAGCCAAGCCACCTCGTCTTGGGGGACTAATGAAAAACTGTTTTTT
D gene: NA
clone size: NA
J gene: TRBJ1-4
V gene: TRBV4-3

CDR3 protein: CASSPYRTDSGANVLTF
CDR3 DNA: TGTGCCAGCAGCCCTTACCGGACAGACTCTGGGGCCAACGTCCTGACTTTC
D gene: NA
clone size: NA
J gene: TRBJ2-6
V gene: TRBV3-1/TRBV3-2

CDR3 protein: CASSYSIGGSTEAFF
CDR3 DNA: TGTGCCAGCAGTTACTCGATAGGAGGGAGCACTGAAGCTTTCTTT
D gene: NA
clone size: NA
J gene: TRBJ1-1
V gene: TRBV6-5

CDR3 protein: CASSAGIGLAGTGELFF
CDR3 DNA: TGTGCCAGCAGCGCTGGGATTGGACTAGCTGGCACCGGGGAGCTGTTTTTT
D gene: TRBD2
clone size: once
J gene: TRBJ2-2
V gene: TRBV9

CDR3 protein: CASSLPPESYEQYF
CDR3 DNA: TGTGCCAGCAGTTTACCCCCGGAGTCCTACGAGCAGTACTTC
D gene: NA
clone size: NA
J gene: TRBJ2-7
V gene: TRBV27

CDR3 protein: CASSFRQNQPQHF
CDR3 DNA: TGTGCCAGCAGTTTTCGGCAAAATCAGCCCCAGCATTTT
D gene: NA
clone size: once
J gene: TRBJ1-5
V gene: TRBV6-2/TRBV6-3

CDR3 protein: CASSRNRDYNEKLFF
CDR3 DNA: TGTGCCAGCTCACGCAACAGGGATTATAATGAAAAACTGTTTTTT
D gene: NA
clone size: NA
J gene: TRBJ1-4
V gene: TRBV18

CDR3 protein: CASKDIPREKLFF
CDR3 DNA: TGTGCCAGCAAGGACATCCCAAGGGAAAAACTGTTTTTT
D gene: NA
clone size: few
J gene: TRBJ1-4
V gene: TRBV28

CDR3 protein: CASTSITDRRGSYGYTF
CDR3 DNA: TGTGCCAGCACTTCCATAACAGACAGGCGCGGTAGCTATGGCTACACCTTC
D gene: NA
clone size: NA
J gene: TRBJ1-2
V gene: TRBV2

CDR3 protein: CASSYRGQGKNEQFF
CDR3 DNA: TGTGCCAGCAGCTACCGCGGACAGGGGAAAAATGAGCAGTTCTTC
D gene: TRBD1
clone size: NA
J gene: TRBJ2-1
V gene: TRBV6-5

CDR3 protein: CASSQVGRGRGGYGYTF
CDR3 DNA: TGCGCCAGCAGCCAAGTGGGACGGGGGAGAGGGGGCTATGGCTACACCTTC
D gene: NA
clone size: NA
J gene: TRBJ1-2
V gene: TRBV4-1

CDR3 protein: CASSYGGAGLTDTQYF
CDR3 DNA: TGTGCCAGCAGTTACGGTGGCGCAGGGCTAACAGATACGCAGTATTTT
D gene: NA
clone size: NA
J gene: TRBJ2-3
V gene: TRBV6-2/TRBV6-3

CDR3 protein: CASSRSFLRNTIYF
CDR3 DNA: TGTGCCAGCAGCCGATCCTTCCTACGCAACACCATATATTTT
D gene: NA
clone size: NA
J gene: TRBJ1-3
V gene: TRBV14

CDR3 protein: CASSSGLIGNTIYF
CDR3 DNA: TGTGCCAGCAGCTCCGGTCTGATCGGAAACACCATATATTTT
D gene: NA
clone size: few
J gene: TRBJ1-3
V gene: TRBV7-9

CDR3 protein: CASSLSRTRELFF
CDR3 DNA: TGTGCCAGCAGCTTAAGTAGGACGAGGGAGCTGTTTTTT
D gene: NA
clone size: NA
J gene: TRBJ2-2
V gene: TRBV11-2

CDR3 protein: CASSSVVGGASEQYF
CDR3 DNA: TGTGCCAGCAGTTCTGTAGTCGGGGGGGCTAGCGAGCAGTACTTC
D gene: TRBD2
clone size: NA
J gene: TRBJ2-7
V gene: TRBV2

CDR3 protein: CASSLGGRGSRYEQYF
CDR3 DNA: TGTGCCAGCAGCTTAGGGGGCAGGGGGTCACGCTACGAGCAGTACTTC
D gene: TRBD1
clone size: NA
J gene: TRBJ2-7
V gene: TRBV7-2

CDR3 protein: CASSLGLATDTQYF
CDR3 DNA: TGTGCCAGCAGTCTCGGACTAGCCACAGATACGCAGTATTTT
D gene: TRBD2
clone size: once
J gene: TRBJ2-3
V gene: TRBV27

CDR3 protein: CASSVRPGALEAFF
CDR3 DNA: TGTGCCAGCAGCGTTAGGCCGGGAGCACTTGAAGCTTTCTTT
D gene: NA
clone size: NA
J gene: TRBJ1-1
V gene: TRBV9

CDR3 protein: CASSLLGLRTDTQYF
CDR3 DNA: TGCGCCAGCAGCTTGTTAGGACTTAGAACAGATACGCAGTATTTT
D gene: NA
clone size: NA
J gene: TRBJ2-3
V gene: TRBV5-1

CDR3 protein: CASSPPGGSGGAYEQYF
CDR3 DNA: TGTGCCAGCTCACCCCCGGGGGGCAGCGGGGGGGCCTACGAGCAGTACTTC
D gene: TRBD2
clone size: NA
J gene: TRBJ2-7
V gene: TRBV18

CDR3 protein: CSSTGRVDTEAFF
CDR3 DNA: TGCAGCTCCACGGGGAGGGTGGACACTGAAGCTTTCTTT
D gene: NA
clone size: NA
J gene: TRBJ1-1
V gene: TRBV29-1

CDR3 protein: CASSLITGSPYEQYF
CDR3 DNA: TGCGCCAGCAGCTTGATAACAGGGAGCCCCTACGAGCAGTACTTC
D gene: NA
clone size: NA
J gene: TRBJ2-7
V gene: TRBV5-1

CDR3 protein: CASSLGTGTGATKYF
CDR3 DNA: TGTGCCAGCAGCTTGGGAACCGGGACAGGGGCTACCAAGTACTTC
D gene: TRBD1
clone size: NA
J gene: TRBJ2-7
V gene: TRBV5-4

CDR3 protein: CASSIAGVGGEEQFF
CDR3 DNA: TGTGCCAGCAGTATAGCGGGAGTGGGTGGCGAAGAGCAGTTCTTC
D gene: TRBD2
clone size: NA
J gene: TRBJ2-1
V gene: TRBV6-5

CDR3 protein: CASSLVGGSAGNTIYF
CDR3 DNA: TGCGCCAGCAGCTTGGTCGGGGGCTCGGCTGGAAACACCATATATTTT
D gene: NA
clone size: once
J gene: TRBJ1-3
V gene: TRBV5-1

CDR3 protein: CASSPSGTQYF
CDR3 DNA: TGTGCCAGCTCACCAAGCGGGACTCAGTACTTC
D gene: TRBD2
clone size: NA
J gene: TRBJ2-7
V gene: TRBV18

CDR3 protein: CASNGGVNYNGYTF
CDR3 DNA: TGTGCCAGCAACGGGGGGGTGAATTACAATGGCTACACCTTC
D gene: NA
clone size: NA
J gene: TRBJ1-2
V gene: TRBV28

CDR3 protein: CASSVGLAGNNEQFF
CDR3 DNA: TGTGCCAGTAGTGTAGGACTAGCGGGGAACAATGAGCAGTTCTTC
D gene: TRBD2
clone size: NA
J gene: TRBJ2-1
V gene: TRBV19

CDR3 protein: CATSDLRGRGTGELFF
CDR3 DNA: TGTGCCACCAGTGATTTGAGGGGGCGGGGAACCGGGGAGCTGTTTTTT
D gene: NA
clone size: NA
J gene: TRBJ2-2
V gene: TRBV24-1

CDR3 protein: CASSYVWKGYEQYF
CDR3 DNA: TGTGCCAGCAGTTACGTCTGGAAGGGCTACGAGCAGTACTTC
D gene: NA
clone size: NA
J gene: TRBJ2-7
V gene: TRBV6-2/TRBV6-3

CDR3 protein: CASSLEGGYEQYF
CDR3 DNA: TGTGCCAGCAGCTTGGAGGGTGGGTACGAGCAGTACTTC
D gene: NA
clone size: NA
J gene: TRBJ2-7
V gene: TRBV7-6

CDR3 protein: CASSQLDRAGYEQYF
CDR3 DNA: TGTGCCAGTAGCCAACTGGACAGGGCGGGCTACGAGCAGTACTTC
D gene: TRBD1
clone size: NA
J gene: TRBJ2-7
V gene: TRBV19

CDR3 protein: CASSLTGRGYTF
CDR3 DNA: TGTGCCAGCAGTTTAACGGGGAGAGGCTACACCTTC
D gene: NA
clone size: NA
J gene: TRBJ1-2
V gene: TRBV27

CDR3 protein: CASRGVPGNTIYF
CDR3 DNA: TGTGCCAGCCGCGGGGTACCTGGAAACACCATATATTTT
D gene: NA
clone size: NA
J gene: TRBJ1-3
V gene: TRBV28

CDR3 protein: CASSRFRANTDTQYF
CDR3 DNA: TGTGCCAGCAGCAGGTTCAGGGCAAACACAGATACGCAGTATTTT
D gene: NA
clone size: NA
J gene: TRBJ2-3
V gene: TRBV21-1

CDR3 protein: CASSHREFRLGGTEAFF
CDR3 DNA: TGTGCCAGCAGCCACAGAGAGTTTCGACTAGGGGGGACTGAAGCTTTCTTT
D gene: NA
clone size: NA
J gene: TRBJ1-1
V gene: TRBV3-1/TRBV3-2

CDR3 protein: CASSDRQGLEKLFF
CDR3 DNA: TGTGCCAGCAGTGACCGACAGGGATTAGAAAAACTGTTTTTT
D gene: TRBD1
clone size: NA
J gene: TRBJ1-4
V gene: TRBV25-1

CDR3 protein: CASSFFRGPDYGYTF
CDR3 DNA: TGTGCCAGCAGCTTCTTCAGGGGTCCGGACTATGGCTACACCTTC
D gene: NA
clone size: NA
J gene: TRBJ1-2
V gene: TRBV11-3

CDR3 protein: CASSVDWRGGTDTQYF
CDR3 DNA: TGTGCCAGCAGCGTAGACTGGCGGGGGGGCACAGATACGCAGTATTTT
D gene: TRBD2
clone size: once
J gene: TRBJ2-3
V gene: TRBV9

CDR3 protein: CSASPDRNQPQHF
CDR3 DNA: TGCAGTGCTAGTCCCGACCGCAATCAGCCCCAGCATTTT
D gene: NA
clone size: NA
J gene: TRBJ1-5
V gene: TRBV20-1

CDR3 protein: CASNLMGGGEKLFF
CDR3 DNA: TGTGCCAGCAACCTCATGGGGGGAGGCGAAAAACTGTTTTTT
D gene: NA
clone size: NA
J gene: TRBJ1-4
V gene: TRBV28

CDR3 protein: CAWTGVRLGGEQYF
CDR3 DNA: TGTGCCTGGACTGGGGTTAGACTGGGGGGCGAGCAGTACTTC
D gene: NA
clone size: once
J gene: TRBJ2-7
V gene: TRBV30

CDR3 protein: CATSETSSYNEQFF
CDR3 DNA: TGTGCCACCAGTGAGACTAGCTCCTACAATGAGCAGTTCTTC
D gene: NA
clone size: NA
J gene: TRBJ2-1
V gene: TRBV24-1